The 18 T cell receptor beta chains below come from one sample, sequenced in a study of blood T cell repertoires in COVID-19. TCRdb's table, derived via immunoSEQ multiplex PCR, lists solely in-frame clones and lacks some. The data show some 130,000 clones, around 73% seen once. The material sequenced was peripheral blood. The receptors were gathered from a man between 60 and 70 years old who had recovered from COVID-19.

This clone has only a few counts. The V call is TRBV7-9, the J call TRBJ2-5, with 8 bases lining up with TRBD1. Germline V gene sequence: CDR1 SEHNR, CDR2 FQNEAQ (reference sequence). Unmatched junction bases numbered 9, after V lost 0 bases and J lost 3 bases. The length of the CDR3 is 17 residues. For the CDR3, the DNA is TGTGCCAGCAGCTTAGCACACTCAGGGGGCTTCGAAGAGACCCAGTACTTC. This sequence encodes CASSLAHSGGFEETQYF.

In this sample, this clone turned up a few times. The V and J genes are TRBV5-4 and TRBJ1-2, with D tentatively TRBD1 (6 bases). CDR1 is SGHNT and CDR2 is YYREEE in the germline V gene (reference sequence). The CDR3 consists of 14 residues. V was shortened by 4 bases and J by 0 bases, with 10 bases between the two germline ends. CDR3 sequence (DNA): TGTGCCAGCAGCCAGGGGTCAGCTAACTATGGCTACACCTTC. Protein sequence: CASSQGSANYGYTF.

The chain recombines TRBV7-2 with TRBJ2-5; 9 bases line up with TRBD2. The CDR3 consists of 17 residues. J lost 4 bases, V lost 1 base, and 10 bases had no gene match. Germline assignment: CDR1 SGHTA and CDR2 FQGNSA. CDR3 loop: CASSLGVGGRGGETQYF. The CDR3 coding sequence is TGTGCCAGCAGCTTAGGGGTAGGCGGGAGGGGAGGAGAGACCCAGTACTTC.

This chain connects TRBV25-1 to TRBJ1-4; TRBD1 matches at 11 bases. CDR1 and CDR2 (germline): MGHDK, SYGVNS. After removal of 2 bases from V and 5 bases from J, the junction contained 1 base not matched to a gene. CDR3 length: 15 amino acids. CDR3 protein: CASSEGTGGNEKLFF. CDR3 DNA: TGTGCCAGCAGTGAAGGGACAGGGGGAAATGAAAAACTGTTTTTT.

The chain joins TRBV9 to TRBJ1-4, with D possibly being TRBD1 (5 bases). The CDR3 contains 14 residues. CDR1 and CDR2 from the germline V gene are SGDLS and YYNGEE. V was trimmed by 2 bases and J by 4 bases, leaving 9 bases between them. This chain's CDR3 is CASSVRGDNEKLFF. CDR3 nucleotides: TGTGCCAGCAGCGTTCGGGGGGATAATGAAAAACTGTTTTTT.

The chain couples TRBV28 to TRBJ1-2; tentative D call: TRBD1 (5 bases). The CDR3 consists of 15 residues. Germline-derived CDR1 and CDR2 are MDHEN and SYDVKM. V gave up 8 bases and J gave up 4 bases, with 20 bases separating them. CDR3 region: CASAQQQGGGYGYTF. The CDR3 nucleotides read TGTGCCAGCGCGCAACAGCAGGGAGGCGGCTATGGCTACACCTTC.

This clone is a singleton in its sample. This sequence joins TRBV5-1 and TRBJ1-1, with D possibly being TRBD1 (6 bases). The CDR3 runs to 14 residues. V dropped 0 bases and J dropped 1 base, with 7 bases sitting between them. The germline V gene encodes CDR1 SGHRS and CDR2 YFSETQ. CDR3 in amino acids: CASSLDRANTEAFF. Written as DNA, the CDR3 is TGCGCCAGCAGCTTGGACAGGGCGAACACTGAAGCTTTCTTT.

The rearrangement joins TRBV19 to TRBJ1-1, with D unresolved. Trimming cost V 6 bases and J 2 bases, with 16 bases left between them. This CDR3 spans 15 amino acids. CDR1 and CDR2 from the germline V gene are LNHDA and SQIVND (reference sequence). The CDR3 DNA sequence: TGTGCCAGTAGCCAACTTGGGCGAGCAAACACTGAAGCTTTCTTT. Translated, it gives CASSQLGRANTEAFF.

This chain connects TRBV13 to TRBJ1-1, with unresolved D. CDR3 length equals 13 residues. Germline-derived CDR1 and CDR2 are PRHDT and FYEKMQ (reference sequence). Trimming removed 5 bases at V and 1 base at J, with 8 bases between. The DNA of the CDR3 is TGTGCCAGCAGCCCCCCCCGGAACACTGAAGCTTTCTTT. The encoded protein is CASSPPRNTEAFF.

As DNA, the CDR3 is TGTGCCAGCAGCTTAAGCGTCCAGGGGCCTTACTGGGTCGCCTCGGAGGAGCAGTACTTC. This codes for CASSLSVQGPYWVASEEQYF. The chain couples TRBV11-3 to TRBJ2-7, with TRBD1 as a possible D gene (6 bases). The germline V and J ends were trimmed by 2 bases and 7 bases, with 33 bases remaining between them. Germline CDR1 and CDR2: SGHNT and YENEEA. There are 20 residues in the CDR3.

The chain carries TRBV5-6 and TRBJ2-7; 8 bases are a match to TRBD1. CDR3 size: 14 residues. The V gene end was trimmed by 6 bases and the J gene end by 1 base; junction bases not matched to a gene: 6. Per germline, CDR1 SGHDT and CDR2 YYEEEE. CDR3 bases: TGTGCCAGCACCAGGACAGGGCCTTCCTACGAGCAGTACTTC. Encoded protein: CASTRTGPSYEQYF.

The genes are TRBV6-6 and TRBJ2-5; 13 nucleotides align to TRBD2. V shed 4 bases, J shed 4 bases, and the junction held 6 bases outside the gene matches. Germline V gives CDR1 MNHNY, CDR2 SVGAGI (reference sequence). The CDR3 extends over 16 amino acids. CDR3 DNA: TGTGCCAGCAGTTGGACTAGCGGGAGTGGACTAGAGACCCAGTACTTC. Its protein product is CASSWTSGSGLETQYF.

This chain uses TRBV9 with TRBJ2-1, with D maybe TRBD2 (5 bases). The CDR3 totals 14 residues. CDR1 and CDR2 from the germline V gene are SGDLS and YYNGEE. V was shortened by 0 bases and J by 5 bases, with 9 bases between the two germline ends. The CDR3 here is CASSVDGGDNEQFF. The CDR3 DNA reads TGTGCCAGCAGCGTAGATGGAGGTGACAATGAGCAGTTCTTC.

This clone was counted only a few times. The chain couples TRBV28 to TRBJ2-4; TRBD2 aligns across 10 bases. There are 13 residues in the CDR3. Germline trimming cut 4 bases from V and 9 bases from J; bases unmatched to any gene: 3. Germline V lookup: CDR1 MDHEN, CDR2 SYDVKM. The CDR3 protein is CASSSSGRAIQYF. Here the CDR3 DNA reads TGTGCCAGCAGTTCTAGCGGGAGAGCCATTCAGTACTTC.

This CDR3 is CASSGGSSYNEQFF. The CDR3 bases are TGTGCCAGTTCGGGGGGAAGCTCCTACAATGAGCAGTTCTTC. The chain uses TRBV6-6 and TRBJ2-1, with 7 bases matching TRBD2. The CDR3 runs to 14 residues. Germline trimming cut 9 bases from V and 0 bases from J; bases unmatched to any gene: 5. Germline V lookup: CDR1 MNHNY, CDR2 SVGAGI (reference sequence).

The chain carries TRBV28 and TRBJ1-5, with D possibly being TRBD1 (5 bases). V was pared by 5 bases and J by 3 bases, with 14 bases between. Germline V gene data show CDR1 as MDHEN and CDR2 as SYDVKM. This CDR3 has 15 amino acids. The CDR3 loop is CASSTLGGFNQPQHF. DNA of the CDR3: TGTGCCAGCAGTACCCTGGGGGGTTTCAATCAGCCCCAGCATTTT.

The chain combines TRBV28 with TRBJ2-1; 8 nucleotides match TRBD1. CDR1 and CDR2 from the germline V gene are MDHEN and SYDVKM. This CDR3 comprises 16 residues. V was pared by 5 bases and J by 1 base, with 7 bases of the junction left unmatched. The CDR3 sequence: CASSGQGQRSYNEQFF. Written as DNA, the CDR3 is TGTGCCAGCAGTGGACAGGGACAGAGATCCTACAATGAGCAGTTCTTC.

This rearrangement joins TRBV29-1 to TRBJ1-1; weak D call: TRBD1 (5 bases). Germline V gene sequence: CDR1 SQVTM, CDR2 ANQGSEA. V was trimmed by 4 bases and J by 4 bases, leaving 10 bases between them. The CDR3 is made up of 12 amino acids. CDR3 DNA: TGCAGCGTTGGACAGTTGATCACTGAAGCTTTCTTT. It specifies CSVGQLITEAFF.